This is a list of T cell receptor beta chains from one sample in a study of naive and memory T cell subsets. From the 5' RACE reads, TCRdb called clonotypes with MiXCR, one entry per CDR3 protein. The sample carries around 48,000 distinct CDR3 sequences, about 4.4% recorded once. The receptors derive from a female donor in good health. Both conserved end residues are part of each CDR3. A D gene is named only where the DNA matches it firmly. The size entry gives once, few or many counts, or a class when the clone is expanded.

clone_size d_call j_call v_call cdr3_nt cdr3_aa
many TRBD1 TRBJ2-7 TRBV28 TGTGCCAGCAGCACAGGGGGCCCCTACGAGCAGTACTTC CASSTGGPYEQYF
many . TRBJ2-7 TRBV14 TGTGCCAGCAGCCAAGGTCCGGGGGCGGGCTACGAGCAGTACTTC CASSQGPGAGYEQYF
many . TRBJ1-1 TRBV11-2 TGTGCCAGCAGCTTAGGAAGGGCGGCTGAAGCTTTCTTT CASSLGRAAEAFF
many . TRBJ1-3 TRBV4-1 TGCGTCTTCGGGGGGAGTAACACCATATATTTT CVFGGSNTIYF
many . TRBJ2-7 TRBV12-3/TRBV12-4 TGTGCCAGCAGTTTAACTGGGTGGCCCGAGCAGTACTTC CASSLTGWPEQYF
many . TRBJ1-4 TRBV29-1 TGCAGCGCCGGAGACGGACGGGGACTGTTTTTT CSAGDGRGLFF
many . TRBJ2-7 TRBV9 TGTGCCAGCAGCCCCCTCCCTGACAGCTCCTACGAGCAGTACTTC CASSPLPDSSYEQYF
many . TRBJ1-1 TRBV12-5 TGTGCTAGTGGTTTGAATCCCCAGAACACTGAAGCTTTCTTT CASGLNPQNTEAFF
few . TRBJ2-7 TRBV3-1 TGTGCCAGCAGCCGAGGAACAGTCTACGAGCAGTACTTC CASSRGTVYEQYF
many TRBD1 TRBJ1-6 TRBV27 TGTGCCAGCAGCCTCACAGGGGTGAGAGGGTCACCCCTCCACTTT CASSLTGVRGSPLHF
many . TRBJ1-5 TRBV12-3/TRBV12-4 TGTGCCAGCAGTTTAAATAGCAATCAGCCCCAGCATTTT CASSLNSNQPQHF
many . TRBJ2-1 TRBV3-1 TGTGCCAGCAGCCGGATCTACAATGAGCAGTTCTTC CASSRIYNEQFF
many . TRBJ1-1 TRBV7-2 TGTGCCAGCGCCCCAGGGCGGGGAGAAGAAGCTTTCTTT CASAPGRGEEAFF
many TRBD2 TRBJ2-1 TRBV7-2 TGTGCCAGCATGGCACTAGCGGGAGGGCCGAGTAAGGATGAGCAGTTCTTC CASMALAGGPSKDEQFF
many . TRBJ2-7 TRBV5-6 TGTGCCAGCAGCTTGGCATACCCCGACTACGAGCAGTACTTC CASSLAYPDYEQYF
many TRBD1 TRBJ1-1 TRBV29-1 TGCAGCGGTGTCCGGGACAGGGTCACTGAAGCTTTCTTT CSGVRDRVTEAFF
many . TRBJ1-6 TRBV6-1 TGTGCCAGCAGGGAAAGGACAGCAAATAATTCACCCCTCCACTTT CASRERTANNSPLHF
many TRBD2 TRBJ2-7 TRBV10-2 TGCGCCAGCACCTCCGGGACTAGCGGGATCTACGAGCAGTACTTC CASTSGTSGIYEQYF